The entry below gives a single T cell receptor (beta chain) sequence along with its context. Its target is not known. This specimen belongs to a study of monozygotic twins with inflammatory bowel disease. Points from the study as a whole: Repertoire similarity did not differ between concordant and discordant twins, possibly owing to limited power.

TCRdb re-called the 5' RACE reads and shows each CDR3 protein once, DNA omitted. The sample data list about 380,000 distinct CDR3 sequences. Sequences were obtained from blood. The clonotype was recovered from a human donor with ulcerative colitis or Crohn's disease, or a healthy co-twin of an affected twin (not recorded which).

CDR3: CSAALLGTGAWSNQPQHF. The rearrangement links TRBV20-1 to TRBJ1-5; the TCRdb call, TRBD1, lacks DNA for checking. This CDR3 is 18 amino acids long. Germline V gene lookup returns CDR1 DFQATT and CDR2 SNEGSKA (reference sequence).